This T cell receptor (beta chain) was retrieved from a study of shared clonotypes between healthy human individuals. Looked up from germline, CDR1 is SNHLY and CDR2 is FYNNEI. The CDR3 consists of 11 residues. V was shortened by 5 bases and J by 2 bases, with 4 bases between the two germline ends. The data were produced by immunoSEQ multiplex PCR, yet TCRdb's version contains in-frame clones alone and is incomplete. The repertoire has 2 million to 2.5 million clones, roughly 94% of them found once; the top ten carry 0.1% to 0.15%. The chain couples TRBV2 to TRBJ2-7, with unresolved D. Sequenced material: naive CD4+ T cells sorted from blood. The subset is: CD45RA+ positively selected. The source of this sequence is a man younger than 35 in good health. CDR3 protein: CASSSTYEQYF. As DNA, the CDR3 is TGTGCCAGCAGTTCTACCTACGAGCAGTACTTC.